The present T cell receptor (beta chain) was sequenced within a study of radiation and T cells in renal cell carcinoma. Across the study: Nephrectomy followed 15 Gy stereotactic body radiation by 4 weeks. Study conclusions and caveats: Top tumor clonotypes rose in blood 2 weeks post-radiation, then contracted.

Comment on this clone: Its target is not known.

Profiling relied on immunoSEQ multiplex PCR, and the TCRdb table lists in-frame clones only, not all of them. There are about 140,000 clones in the sample; less than 85% occur only once, and 20% to 25% lies in the top ten. Indicated time point: baseline pretreatment blood. Stated treatment: 15 Gy SBRT to primary tumor, nephrectomy 4 weeks later. Blood was sampled at baseline, 2 weeks and 4 weeks after SBRT. This renal cell carcinoma was of the clear cell type. The receptor's source is a woman in her forties or fifties with renal cell carcinoma. This specimen was blood, taken from a patient whose treatment included radiotherapy and nephrectomy.

The CDR3 nucleotides are TGTGCCTGGAGCCCGGCTCGGGGCGACTTGGTTGGGGTTAGGGATGAAAAACTGTTTTTT. It is translated as CAWSPARGDLVGVRDEKLFF. The chain is built from TRBV30 and TRBJ1-4; the D gene is possibly TRBD1 (5 bases). The CDR3 is 20 amino acids. V was clipped by 3 bases and J by 6 bases, with 32 bases between them. CDR1 is GTSNPN, CDR2 SVGIG, per germline (reference sequence).